This TCR beta chain derives from a study of preoperative IRX-2 immunotherapy in early breast cancer. The treatment is: preoperative locoregional IRX-2 cytokine immunotherapy. Samples came from a phase Ib trial of preoperative locoregional IRX-2 cytokine immunotherapy. TCRdb's table, derived via immunoSEQ multiplex PCR, lists solely in-frame clones and lacks some. The sample carries about 98,000 clones, 75% to 90% recorded once. The specimen comprised tumor tissue, sampled after IRX-2 immunotherapy. This clonotype was obtained from a human donor with breast cancer.

CDR3 protein: CASSSTGTGGGEAFF. The CDR3 DNA follows: TGTGCCAGCAGTTCCACCGGGACAGGGGGGGGTGAAGCTTTCTTT. The rearrangement uses TRBV28 and TRBJ1-1; 11 bases agree with TRBD1. CDR3 length: 15 residues. The V gene end was trimmed by 4 bases and the J gene end by 7 bases; junction bases not matched to a gene: 8. Germline-derived CDR1 and CDR2 are MDHEN and SYDVKM.